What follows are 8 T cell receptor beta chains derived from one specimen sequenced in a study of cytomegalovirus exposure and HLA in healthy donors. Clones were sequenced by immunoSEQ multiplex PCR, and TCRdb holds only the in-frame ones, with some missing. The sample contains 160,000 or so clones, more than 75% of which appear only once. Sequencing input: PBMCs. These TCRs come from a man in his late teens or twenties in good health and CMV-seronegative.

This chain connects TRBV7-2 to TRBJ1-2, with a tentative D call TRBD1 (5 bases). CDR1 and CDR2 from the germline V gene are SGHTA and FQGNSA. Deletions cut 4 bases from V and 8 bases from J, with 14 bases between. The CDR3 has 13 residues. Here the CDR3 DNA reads TGTGCCAGCAGCTATACAGGTATAGACGGCTACACCTTC. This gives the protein CASSYTGIDGYTF.

CDR3 nucleotide sequence: TGTGCCAGCAGCTTGGCAGGGGCTCGGGGCTACACCTTC. Its translation is CASSLAGARGYTF. The chain combines TRBV5-6 with TRBJ1-2; D perhaps matches TRBD1 (6 bases). The V end was cut by 0 bases, the J end by 8 bases, with 11 bases between. Germline V gene data show CDR1 as SGHDT and CDR2 as YYEEEE. This CDR3 spans 13 amino acids.

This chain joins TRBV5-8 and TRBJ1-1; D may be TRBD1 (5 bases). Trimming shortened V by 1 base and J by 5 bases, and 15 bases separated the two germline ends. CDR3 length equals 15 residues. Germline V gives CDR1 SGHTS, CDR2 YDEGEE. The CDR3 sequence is CASSLPKAGWTEAFF. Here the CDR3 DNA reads TGTGCCAGCAGCTTGCCCAAGGCAGGGTGGACTGAAGCTTTCTTT.

CDR3 loop: CASSRTGSYEQYV. The CDR3 DNA reads TGTGCCAGCAGTCGGACAGGGTCCTACGAGCAGTACGTC. The rearrangement links TRBV27 to TRBJ2-7, with 8 bases aligning to TRBD1. Germline lookup yields CDR1 MNHEY and CDR2 SMNVEV (reference sequence). V trimming: 5 bases; J trimming: 1 base; junction bases outside the gene matches: 1. CDR3 length: 13 amino acids.

CDR3 bases: TGTGCCAGCAGTGATCCACTAGCGGGAGTTAAAGATACGCAGTATTTT. Amino acid sequence: CASSDPLAGVKDTQYF. The genes are TRBV2 and TRBJ2-3; TRBD2 matches at 11 bases. Germline CDR1 reads SNHLY; CDR2 reads FYNNEI. The V and J ends lost 3 bases and 5 bases, in that order; junction bases with no gene match: 7. The CDR3 sequence is 16 residues long.

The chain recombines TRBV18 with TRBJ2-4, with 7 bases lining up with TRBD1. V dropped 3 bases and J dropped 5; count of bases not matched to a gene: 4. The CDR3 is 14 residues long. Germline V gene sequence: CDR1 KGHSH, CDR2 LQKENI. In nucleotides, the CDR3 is TGTGCCAGCTCACCGGGACAGATAGAAAACATTCAGTACTTC. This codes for CASSPGQIENIQYF. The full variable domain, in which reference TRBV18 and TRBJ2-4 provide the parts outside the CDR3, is NAGVMQNPRHLVRRRGQEARLRCSPMKGHSHVYWYRQLPEEGLKFMVYLQKENIIDESGMPKERFSAEFPKEGPSILRIQQVVRGDSAAYFCASSPGQIENIQYFGAGTRLSVL.

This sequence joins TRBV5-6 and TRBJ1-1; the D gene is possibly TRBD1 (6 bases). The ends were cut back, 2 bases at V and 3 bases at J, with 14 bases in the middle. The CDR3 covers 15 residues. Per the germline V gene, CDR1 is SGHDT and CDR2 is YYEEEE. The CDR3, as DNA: TGTGCCAGCAGCTTCAACTGGGGGCCCTACACTGAAGCTTTCTTT. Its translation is CASSFNWGPYTEAFF.

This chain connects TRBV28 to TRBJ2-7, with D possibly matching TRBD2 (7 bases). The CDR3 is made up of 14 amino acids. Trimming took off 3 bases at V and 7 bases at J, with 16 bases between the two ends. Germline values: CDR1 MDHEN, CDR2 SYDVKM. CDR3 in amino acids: CASSFRGGPGEQYV. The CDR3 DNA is TGTGCCAGCAGTTTTAGGGGGGGGCCGGGAGAGCAGTACGTC.